These 25 T cell receptor beta chains came from one sample sequenced in a study of cytomegalovirus exposure and HLA in healthy donors. Vbeta (60) and Jbeta (13) primers were used in the PCR. Data came from immunoSEQ multiplex PCR; TCRdb stores just in-frame clones and leaves some out. The sample consists of approximately 150,000 clones, about 80% of them appearing once. The source material was PBMCs. The receptors derive from a man between 25 and 39 years old in good health and CMV-seropositive.

This clone was seen a single time. The J gene is TRBJ2-5, the V gene TRBV4-1; 8 positions match TRBD1. V gave up 0 bases and J gave up 1 base; unmatched junction bases: 7. Germline CDR1 is MGHRA and CDR2 is YSYEKL. This CDR3 contains 17 residues. In DNA form, the CDR3 reads TGCGCCAGCAGCCAAGATCCTCAGGGGGCCCCCCAAGAGACCCAGTACTTC. Translation: CASSQDPQGAPQETQYF.

The rearrangement links TRBV10-3 to TRBJ2-3; D is unresolved. The V gene lost 6 bases and the J gene lost 4 bases, with 11 bases spanning the gap. This CDR3 comprises 13 residues. CDR1 ENHRY and CDR2 SYGVKD come from the germline V gene. CDR3 residues: CAIRASESDTQYF. CDR3 coding DNA: TGTGCCATCAGAGCATCGGAGTCAGATACGCAGTATTTT.

The chain joins TRBV27 to TRBJ2-3, with TRBD2 matching over 8 bases. Looked up from germline, CDR1 is MNHEY and CDR2 is SMNVEV (reference sequence). This CDR3 comprises 16 residues. V was clipped by 4 bases and J by 0 bases; unmatched bases: 6. The CDR3 sequence: CASSSQRGYSTDTQYF. The CDR3 DNA reads TGTGCCAGCAGTTCCCAGCGGGGGTATAGCACAGATACGCAGTATTTT.

The chain has TRBV30 and TRBJ1-1; maybe TRBD1 (5 bases). This CDR3 has 13 residues. Trimming removed 4 bases at V and 3 bases at J, with 12 bases between. CDR1 and CDR2 (germline): GTSNPN, SVGIG (reference sequence). The CDR3 loop reads CAWNRQQDTEAFF. CDR3 nucleotides: TGTGCCTGGAATCGACAGCAGGACACTGAAGCTTTCTTT.

This clone is a singleton in its sample. The chain joins TRBV9 to TRBJ2-1; 12 nucleotides align to TRBD2. Germline loops: CDR1 SGDLS, CDR2 YYNGEE. V shed 3 bases, J shed 8 bases, and the junction held 15 bases outside the gene matches. This CDR3 contains 18 residues. The CDR3 sequence: CASSAQFRLAGVMDEQFF. The CDR3 DNA reads as TGTGCCAGCAGCGCGCAGTTTCGACTAGCGGGAGTTATGGATGAGCAGTTCTTC.

J is TRBJ2-5 and V is TRBV7-9; TRBD2 is a possible D gene (6 bases). The J call may be in error: the DNA end matches TRBJ2-7 better. Germline assignment: CDR1 SEHNR and CDR2 FQNEAQ (reference sequence). The CDR3 runs to 19 residues. CDR3 in DNA: TGTGCCAGCAGCTTAGGGGGAGCTTGGAGCGGGCGGGTACCCTACGAGCAGTACTTC. As protein: CASSLGGAWSGRVPYEQYF.

The chain is built from TRBV2 and TRBJ1-5; D gene ambiguous. The CDR3 length is 15 residues. Per the germline V gene, CDR1 is SNHLY and CDR2 is FYNNEI. V dropped 3 bases and J dropped 3 bases, with 12 bases sitting between them. The CDR3 is CASSDGVVYNQPQHF. The CDR3 DNA reads TGTGCCAGCAGTGACGGAGTCGTCTACAATCAGCCCCAGCATTTT.

V and J are TRBV6-5 and TRBJ1-4, with D possibly being TRBD1 (6 bases). V was pared by 0 bases and J by 6 bases, with 8 bases between. Germline V CDR1 and CDR2: MNHEY, SVGAGI. The CDR3 runs 14 residues. CDR3 nucleotide sequence: TGTGCCAGCAGTTACTCAGGGACATATGAAAAACTGTTTTTT. Its translation: CASSYSGTYEKLFF.

V gene TRBV5-1 combines with J gene TRBJ1-4; 7 bases map to TRBD1. Trimming removed 4 bases from V and 7 bases from J; junction bases left unmatched: 7. The germline gives CDR1 SGHRS, CDR2 YFSETQ. There are 14 residues in the CDR3. CDR3: CASSPRTGTEKLFF. The CDR3 region has the DNA TGCGCCAGCAGCCCACGGACAGGTACTGAAAAACTGTTTTTT.

Only one count was recorded for this clone. CDR3 sequence (DNA): TGTGCCAGCAGTTTATCTCCTAAGGGGAATGAGCAGTTCTTC. Protein product: CASSLSPKGNEQFF. V usage is TRBV28 and J usage is TRBJ2-1; the D gene is possibly TRBD1 (5 bases). Germline assignment: CDR1 MDHEN and CDR2 SYDVKM. V was trimmed by 1 base and J by 7 bases, leaving 11 bases between them. CDR3 length: 14 residues.

The chain links TRBV5-4 to TRBJ2-1, with 9 bases aligning to TRBD1. CDR1 SGHNT and CDR2 YYREEE come from the germline V gene (reference sequence). The CDR3 length is 16 residues. Unmatched junction bases numbered 9, after V lost 0 bases and J lost 8 bases. The CDR3 sequence is CASSLVSTGGVDEQFF. The CDR3 DNA is TGTGCCAGCAGCTTGGTGTCGACAGGGGGAGTGGATGAGCAGTTCTTC. The whole variable domain, filled in from reference TRBV5-4 and TRBJ2-1, reads ETGVTQSPTHLIKTRGQQVTLRCSSQSGHNTVSWYQQALGQGPQFIFQYYREEENGRGNFPPRFSGLQFPNYSSELNVNALELDDSALYLCASSLVSTGGVDEQFFGPGTRLTVL.

The chain couples TRBV7-9 to TRBJ2-2; 12 bases are a match to TRBD2. V was pared by 5 bases and J by 5 bases, with 6 bases of the junction left unmatched. Germline values: CDR1 SEHNR, CDR2 FQNEAQ (reference sequence). The CDR3 has 16 residues. The CDR3 spells CASSTQTSGRTGELFF. DNA for the CDR3: TGTGCCAGCAGCACCCAAACTAGCGGGAGGACCGGGGAGCTGTTTTTT.

This chain uses TRBV27 with TRBJ2-7, with 7 bases lining up with TRBD1. The CDR3 has 14 residues. Germline-derived CDR1 and CDR2 are MNHEY and SMNVEV (reference sequence). V shed 5 bases, J shed 1 base, and the junction held 5 bases outside the gene matches. The CDR3 nucleotides are TGTGCCAGCAGTCTCGGGACAGCTTCCTACGAGCAGTACTTC. Protein product: CASSLGTASYEQYF.

This sequence joins TRBV5-1 and TRBJ2-2, with 8 positions matching TRBD1. The CDR3 spans 14 residues. The germline V gene has CDR1 SGHRS and CDR2 YFSETQ. V dropped 4 bases and J dropped 4; count of bases not matched to a gene: 3. In nucleotides, the CDR3 is TGCGCCAGCAGCGACGGACAGGGCACCGGGGAGCTGTTTTTT. This encodes CASSDGQGTGELFF.

The V call is TRBV6-6, the J call TRBJ2-5, with D possibly being TRBD1 (6 bases). Deletions cut 2 bases from V and 9 bases from J, with 10 bases between. CDR3 length equals 12 residues. Germline V gives CDR1 MNHNY, CDR2 SVGAGI (reference sequence). The CDR3 DNA sequence: TGTGCCAGCAGTTACGGACAGTTGGCCCAGTACTTC. It yields the protein CASSYGQLAQYF.

This clone was counted between two and nine times. This chain connects TRBV28 to TRBJ2-5, with 10 bases aligning to TRBD2. The CDR3 sequence is 13 residues long. The J segment lost 5 bases and the V segment lost 8 bases, leaving 5 bases of the junction unmatched. The V gene's germline CDR1 is MDHEN and CDR2 SYDVKM. CDR3 bases: TGTGCCAGCTATAGCGGGAGGCCCGAGACCCAGTACTTC. Its translation: CASYSGRPETQYF.

The chain joins TRBV27 to TRBJ2-5, with 9 bases matching TRBD2. This CDR3 is 16 amino acids long. Germline CDR1 reads MNHEY; CDR2 reads SMNVEV (reference sequence). V lost 0 bases and J lost 5; bases outside the gene matches: 7. CDR3 sequence (DNA): TGTGCCAGCAGTTTATCTAGCGGGAGAGGTGGGGAGACCCAGTACTTC. Translating it yields CASSLSSGRGGETQYF.

There are a few counts of this clone. This chain uses TRBV27 with TRBJ1-5, with TRBD1 matching 8 bases. CDR3 length equals 15 residues. CDR1 MNHEY and CDR2 SMNVEV come from the germline V gene (reference sequence). The V segment lost 1 base and the J segment 5 bases; nucleotides outside the gene matches: 4. CDR3 nucleotide sequence: TGTGCCAGCAGTTTATGGGGACAGGCGGATCAGCCCCAGCATTTT. It is translated as CASSLWGQADQPQHF.

The rearrangement joins TRBV19 to TRBJ1-6, with D maybe TRBD1 (5 bases). The V gene's germline CDR1 is LNHDA and CDR2 SQIVND (reference sequence). The CDR3 is made up of 16 amino acids. The ends were cut back, 6 bases at V and 9 bases at J, with 21 bases in the middle. The chain's CDR3 is CASSTTGEGEGSPLHF. Written as DNA, the CDR3 is TGTGCCAGTAGCACGACCGGGGAAGGGGAGGGTTCACCCCTCCACTTT.

The chain employs TRBV25-1 and TRBJ1-2; TRBD1 agrees at 7 bases. The ends lost 6 bases at V and 4 bases at J; junction bases unmatched: 2. Looked up from germline, CDR1 is MGHDK and CDR2 is SYGVNS. The CDR3 length is 12 residues. The CDR3 here is CASRDRSYGYTF. In DNA, the CDR3 is TGTGCCAGCAGGGACAGGAGCTATGGCTACACCTTC.

The CDR3 here is CATSTPGTVYGYTF. CDR3 in DNA: TGTGCCACCTCCACCCCCGGGACAGTCTATGGCTACACCTTC. The chain combines TRBV15 with TRBJ1-2; TRBD1 matches 7 bases. Germline-derived CDR1 and CDR2 are LNHNV and YYDKDF (reference sequence). The CDR3 sequence is 14 residues long. The V gene end was trimmed by 8 bases and the J gene end by 4 bases; junction bases not matched to a gene: 10.

V usage is TRBV27 and J usage is TRBJ2-7, with 8 bases identical to TRBD1. Trimming took 1 base from V and 2 from J; bases not matched to a gene: 16. The CDR3 spans 19 residues. Germline V gene lookup returns CDR1 MNHEY and CDR2 SMNVEV (reference sequence). CDR3 nucleotides: TGTGCCAGCAGTTTATTACAGACCTTAGGACAGGGCAACACCTACGAGCAGTACTTC. Its protein is CASSLLQTLGQGNTYEQYF.

V and J are TRBV18 and TRBJ2-3; 7 nucleotides line up with TRBD1. Germline V gene sequence: CDR1 KGHSH, CDR2 LQKENI. Trimming cost V 6 bases and J 0 bases; bases outside gene matches: 6. The CDR3 consists of 15 residues. The CDR3 DNA reads as TGTGCCAGCTCTCGTGACAGGGCTAGCACAGATACGCAGTATTTT. Encoded protein: CASSRDRASTDTQYF.

The chain is built from TRBV13 and TRBJ1-3; 7 bases are a match to TRBD1. V lost 5 bases to trimming and J lost 4 bases; unmatched junction nucleotides: 5. Germline V CDR1 and CDR2: PRHDT, FYEKMQ (reference sequence). The CDR3 covers 14 residues. This CDR3 reads CASSLQGEGNTIYF. The DNA of the CDR3 is TGTGCCAGCAGCCTTCAGGGGGAGGGAAACACCATATATTTT.

CDR3 coding DNA: TGTGCCAGCAGCGGAGGATCAGGGGGTTCTCCTGGCGAGCAGTACTTC. Amino acid sequence: CASSGGSGGSPGEQYF. The chain joins TRBV5-4 to TRBJ2-7; 7 bases are a match to TRBD1. The CDR3 loop spans 16 amino acids. Trimming cost V 4 bases and J 6 bases; bases outside gene matches: 16. Germline V lookup: CDR1 SGHNT, CDR2 YYREEE (reference sequence).